A selection of T cell receptor beta chains follows, all from one sample in a study of blood T cell repertoires in COVID-19. The data were produced by immunoSEQ multiplex PCR, yet TCRdb's version contains in-frame clones alone and is incomplete. The table lists around 190,000 clones, roughly 77% of them singletons. The sequencing sample was made of PBMCs or T cells enriched from blood (not recorded which). The source is a woman between 45 and 65 years old with acute COVID-19. Both conserved end residues are part of each CDR3. A D gene is named only where the DNA matches it firmly. Clone size is given for some rows only: seen once, a few or many times, or a class if the clone is expanded.

D: .
size: .
J: TRBJ1-5
V: TRBV28
CDR3: CASSLPTGAGPQHF
DNA: TGTGCCAGCAGTTTACCGACAGGTGCTGGGCCCCAGCATTTT

D: .
size: few
J: TRBJ1-1
V: TRBV7-2
CDR3: CASSLTQGWTEAFF
DNA: TGTGCCAGCAGCTTAACGCAGGGCTGGACTGAAGCTTTCTTT

D: TRBD2
size: .
J: TRBJ2-1
V: TRBV19
CDR3: CASSPLADNEQFF
DNA: TGTGCCAGTAGCCCACTAGCGGACAATGAGCAGTTCTTC

D: .
size: few
J: TRBJ1-1
V: TRBV19
CDR3: CASARIESLPRSTEAFF
DNA: TGTGCCAGCGCCAGAATCGAGTCCCTACCGCGGAGCACTGAAGCTTTCTTT

D: .
size: .
J: TRBJ1-5
V: TRBV28
CDR3: CASKISNQPQHF
DNA: TGTGCCAGCAAAATAAGCAATCAGCCCCAGCATTTT

D: TRBD2
size: .
J: TRBJ2-3
V: TRBV6-2/TRBV6-3
CDR3: CASSDPYGSGDSTDTQYF
DNA: TGTGCCAGCAGTGACCCCTACGGCAGCGGGGATAGCACAGATACGCAGTATTTT

D: .
size: .
J: TRBJ1-1
V: TRBV6-1
CDR3: CASSRLAGLNTEAFF
DNA: TGTGCCAGCAGTCGCCTCGCGGGGTTGAACACTGAAGCTTTCTTT

D: TRBD2
size: .
J: TRBJ2-3
V: TRBV7-3
CDR3: CASSTRLAGLTDTQYF
DNA: TGTGCCAGCAGCACCCGACTAGCGGGCCTCACAGATACGCAGTATTTT

D: TRBD2
size: .
J: TRBJ2-3
V: TRBV7-6
CDR3: CASSLGGGAVDTQYF
DNA: TGTGCCAGCAGCTTAGGCGGGGGGGCCGTAGATACGCAGTATTTT

D: .
size: medium-sized
J: TRBJ2-1
V: TRBV19
CDR3: CASQPRAGATYNEQFF
DNA: TGTGCCAGTCAACCTAGGGCGGGGGCGACTTACAATGAGCAGTTCTTC

D: .
size: .
J: TRBJ2-4
V: TRBV12-5
CDR3: CASALDSGAKNIQYF
DNA: TGTGCTAGTGCCCTCGATTCCGGGGCCAAAAACATTCAGTACTTC

D: .
size: .
J: TRBJ2-3
V: TRBV4-2
CDR3: CASSSQGGRFEDTQYF
DNA: TGTGCCAGCAGCTCCCAGGGGGGCCGATTTGAAGATACGCAGTATTTT

D: .
size: .
J: TRBJ2-3
V: TRBV4-1
CDR3: CASSQLSSGTDTQYF
DNA: TGCGCCAGCAGCCAACTCTCGTCCGGCACAGATACGCAGTATTTT

D: .
size: .
J: TRBJ2-2
V: TRBV7-9
CDR3: CASSLIGDTGELFF
DNA: TGTGCCAGCAGCTTAATCGGGGACACCGGGGAGCTGTTTTTT

D: TRBD1
size: .
J: TRBJ1-2
V: TRBV4-1
CDR3: CASSLWTGGAGYTF
DNA: TGCGCCAGCAGCCTATGGACAGGGGGCGCGGGCTACACCTTC

D: TRBD1
size: .
J: TRBJ1-2
V: TRBV5-8
CDR3: CASSLQGAYYGYTF
DNA: TGTGCCAGCAGCTTACAGGGGGCGTACTATGGCTACACCTTC

D: TRBD1
size: .
J: TRBJ1-3
V: TRBV4-2
CDR3: CASSPRQGDGNTIYF
DNA: TGTGCCAGCAGCCCTCGTCAGGGGGATGGAAACACCATATATTTT

D: TRBD1
size: .
J: TRBJ1-2
V: TRBV28
CDR3: CASTRTGGSGYTF
DNA: TGTGCCAGCACGAGGACAGGGGGATCCGGCTACACCTTC

D: .
size: .
J: TRBJ2-3
V: TRBV19
CDR3: CASSIQVSTDTQYF
DNA: TGTGCCAGTAGTATACAGGTGTCCACAGATACGCAGTATTTT

D: TRBD1
size: .
J: TRBJ1-2
V: TRBV7-6
CDR3: CASSPRDRTYGYTF
DNA: TGTGCCAGCAGCCCCCGGGACAGAACCTATGGCTACACCTTC

D: .
size: .
J: TRBJ2-5
V: TRBV7-9
CDR3: CASSFIVQETQYF
DNA: TGTGCCAGCAGCTTTATCGTCCAAGAGACCCAGTACTTC

D: TRBD1
size: .
J: TRBJ1-1
V: TRBV5-1
CDR3: CASRFATGGSPTEAFF
DNA: TGCGCCAGCAGATTCGCGACAGGGGGCTCTCCCACTGAAGCTTTCTTT

D: .
size: .
J: TRBJ1-5
V: TRBV7-2
CDR3: CASALYSGINQPQHF
DNA: TGTGCCAGCGCACTGTATTCGGGGATCAATCAGCCCCAGCATTTT

D: .
size: .
J: TRBJ2-3
V: TRBV18
CDR3: CASSPLPGSSTDTQYF
DNA: TGTGCCAGCTCACCACTCCCGGGGTCTAGCACAGATACGCAGTATTTT

D: TRBD2
size: .
J: TRBJ2-1
V: TRBV5-1
CDR3: CASSFHTTSASYNEQFF
DNA: TGCGCCAGCAGCTTCCACACCACTAGCGCCTCCTACAATGAGCAGTTCTTC

D: TRBD1
size: .
J: TRBJ1-1
V: TRBV11-1
CDR3: CASSLGQGEAFF
DNA: TGTGCCAGCAGCTTAGGACAGGGTGAAGCTTTCTTT

D: .
size: many
J: TRBJ1-1
V: TRBV29-1
CDR3: CSANRIITEAFF
DNA: TGCAGCGCGAACAGGATAATCACTGAAGCTTTCTTT

D: TRBD1
size: .
J: TRBJ1-5
V: TRBV18
CDR3: CASSIGTVDGNQPQHF
DNA: TGTGCCAGCTCAATAGGGACAGTTGATGGCAATCAGCCCCAGCATTTT

D: TRBD1
size: .
J: TRBJ2-5
V: TRBV4-1
CDR3: CASSQGQGLGAAETQYF
DNA: TGCGCCAGCAGCCAAGGACAGGGTTTGGGGGCGGCTGAGACCCAGTACTTC

D: .
size: .
J: TRBJ2-3
V: TRBV2
CDR3: CASNPREVGTDTQYF
DNA: TGTGCCAGCAATCCCAGGGAGGTTGGTACAGATACGCAGTATTTT

D: TRBD1
size: .
J: TRBJ1-5
V: TRBV5-5
CDR3: CASSSGTGTWDQPQHF
DNA: TGTGCCAGCAGCTCCGGGACAGGGACGTGGGATCAGCCCCAGCATTTT

D: TRBD1
size: once
J: TRBJ1-3
V: TRBV11-2
CDR3: CASSYGQVENTIYF
DNA: TGTGCCAGCAGCTATGGACAGGTAGAAAACACCATATATTTT

D: .
size: .
J: TRBJ1-1
V: TRBV25-1
CDR3: CASSEYEDRNTEAFF
DNA: TGTGCCAGCAGTGAATATGAGGACAGGAACACTGAAGCTTTCTTT

D: .
size: few
J: TRBJ1-6
V: TRBV10-3
CDR3: CAISEGVSPLHF
DNA: TGTGCCATCAGTGAAGGGGTTTCACCCCTCCACTTT

D: .
size: .
J: TRBJ1-4
V: TRBV3-1/TRBV3-2
CDR3: CASQKWLGGRHEKLFF
DNA: TGTGCCAGCCAAAAGTGGTTAGGCGGCCGCCATGAAAAACTGTTTTTT

D: TRBD1
size: .
J: TRBJ1-6
V: TRBV3-1/TRBV3-2
CDR3: CASTLTGMGSPLHF
DNA: TGTGCCAGCACTTTGACAGGGATGGGTTCACCCCTCCACTTT

D: .
size: few
J: TRBJ1-1
V: TRBV19
CDR3: CASRVTANTEAFF
DNA: TGTGCCAGTAGAGTGACAGCGAACACTGAAGCTTTCTTT

D: TRBD2
size: .
J: TRBJ2-3
V: TRBV10-1
CDR3: CASRDGSGDDTQYF
DNA: TGCGCCAGCAGGGACGGGAGCGGGGACGATACGCAGTATTTT

D: TRBD1
size: .
J: TRBJ2-1
V: TRBV6-5
CDR3: CASSTRTGGYPEQFF
DNA: TGTGCCAGCAGTACCCGGACAGGGGGATATCCTGAGCAGTTCTTC

D: .
size: once
J: TRBJ2-1
V: TRBV2
CDR3: CASSDASRGNEQFF
DNA: TGTGCCAGCAGTGATGCGTCAAGAGGGAATGAGCAGTTCTTC

D: .
size: .
J: TRBJ1-3
V: TRBV10-3
CDR3: CAISEPRAPTIYF
DNA: TGTGCCATCAGTGAACCCCGAGCTCCCACCATATATTTT

D: TRBD1
size: .
J: TRBJ1-4
V: TRBV18
CDR3: CASSPSGGGEKLFF
DNA: TGTGCCAGCTCACCATCAGGGGGCGGTGAAAAACTGTTTTTT

D: TRBD2
size: once
J: TRBJ2-1
V: TRBV9
CDR3: CASRGGAYNEQFF
DNA: TGTGCCAGCCGGGGGGGGGCTTACAATGAGCAGTTCTTC

D: .
size: once
J: TRBJ1-3
V: TRBV29-1
CDR3: CSVVVSGNTIYF
DNA: TGCAGCGTTGTAGTCTCTGGAAACACCATATATTTT

D: TRBD1
size: once
J: TRBJ2-3
V: TRBV7-8
CDR3: CASSSLTGGGTDTQYF
DNA: TGTGCCAGCAGCTCGCTGACAGGGGGAGGTACAGATACGCAGTATTTT

D: TRBD1
size: few
J: TRBJ1-3
V: TRBV6-7
CDR3: CASSHRGRGNTIYF
DNA: TGTGCCAGCAGCCACAGGGGGCGCGGAAACACCATATATTTT

D: .
size: .
J: TRBJ1-2
V: TRBV6-6
CDR3: CASTKVTSRNYGYTF
DNA: TGTGCCAGCACCAAAGTTACTTCCAGGAACTATGGCTACACCTTC

D: TRBD2
size: few
J: TRBJ2-1
V: TRBV7-3
CDR3: CASSPTATSGWNEQFF
DNA: TGTGCCAGCAGCCCAACTGCGACTAGCGGGTGGAATGAGCAGTTCTTC

D: TRBD1
size: .
J: TRBJ1-1
V: TRBV5-1
CDR3: CASSRQGANAFF
DNA: TGCGCCAGCAGCCGACAGGGGGCTAATGCTTTCTTT

D: TRBD2
size: .
J: TRBJ2-1
V: TRBV27
CDR3: CASRTRTNEQFF
DNA: TGTGCCAGCCGGACTAGGACCAATGAGCAGTTCTTC

D: .
size: few
J: TRBJ1-5
V: TRBV28
CDR3: CASSLGQGNQPQHF
DNA: TGTGCCAGCAGTTTAGGGCAGGGGAATCAGCCCCAGCATTTT

D: .
size: .
J: TRBJ1-4
V: TRBV3-1/TRBV3-2
CDR3: CASSQGYSNEKLFF
DNA: TGTGCCAGCAGCCAAGGGTACTCTAATGAAAAACTGTTTTTT

D: .
size: .
J: TRBJ1-1
V: TRBV6-5
CDR3: CASRGHFGTEAFF
DNA: TGTGCCAGCAGGGGACACTTCGGCACTGAAGCTTTCTTT

D: .
size: .
J: TRBJ2-4
V: TRBV6-7
CDR3: CASSCPQGSRTAKNIQYF
DNA: TGTGCCAGCAGTTGCCCGCAGGGATCAAGGACAGCCAAAAACATTCAGTACTTC

D: .
size: .
J: TRBJ2-5
V: TRBV13
CDR3: CASSLGGMETQYF
DNA: TGTGCCAGCAGCTTGGGGGGAATGGAGACCCAGTACTTC

D: .
size: few
J: TRBJ1-1
V: TRBV28
CDR3: CASSFPPQGLAFF
DNA: TGTGCCAGCAGTTTCCCCCCCCAGGGCTTAGCTTTCTTT

D: TRBD1
size: few
J: TRBJ1-2
V: TRBV5-1
CDR3: CASSLQQDRTYGYTF
DNA: TGCGCCAGCAGCTTGCAGCAGGACAGGACCTATGGCTACACCTTC

D: .
size: .
J: TRBJ1-2
V: TRBV5-4
CDR3: CASGRGASYGYTF
DNA: TGTGCCAGCGGCCGGGGAGCTTCCTATGGCTACACCTTC